This is a list of T cell receptor beta chains from one sample in a study of CD8 T cells in ankylosing spondylitis. TCRdb recomputed calls from the 5' RACE reads with MiXCR, one row per CDR3 protein. Here the sample spans 200,000 to 250,000 distinct CDR3 sequences, under 30% being singletons. The specimen was blood, either unsorted or a sorted T cell fraction (not recorded which). These receptors were obtained from a male donor with ankylosing spondylitis or in good health (not recorded which). Each CDR3 is given with its conserved first and last residue. D genes are given only for firm matches. Where a row states a size, it is once, few, many or the class of an expanded clone; other rows omit it.

clone_size	j_call	d_call	v_call	cdr3_nt	cdr3_aa
many	TRBJ1-5	-	TRBV10-3	TGTGCCGCGGACAGTGGGTCTCAGCCCCAGCATTTT	CAADSGSQPQHF
few	TRBJ1-2	-	TRBV14	TGTGCCAGCAGCCAAGGATCGGGCTACTATGGCTACACCTTC	CASSQGSGYYGYTF
few	TRBJ2-5	TRBD1	TRBV7-3	TGTGCCAGCAGCGGGACAGGGGCGTTTAGGGAGACCCAGTACTTC	CASSGTGAFRETQYF
-	TRBJ2-7	-	TRBV20-1	TGCAGTGCCTTCTTAGGGGGGACCTACGAGCAGTACTTC	CSAFLGGTYEQYF
many	TRBJ1-5	TRBD1	TRBV5-6	TGTGCCAGCAGTTGGACAGGGAATAGCGATCAGCCCCAGCATTTT	CASSWTGNSDQPQHF
many	TRBJ2-1	-	TRBV20-1	TGCAGTGCGGAGCCGGGAAACAATGAGCAGTTCTTC	CSAEPGNNEQFF
many	TRBJ2-5	TRBD1	TRBV20-1	TGCAGTGCTAGTAGGGGGCTCGGAGAGACCCAGTACTTC	CSASRGLGETQYF
once	TRBJ2-3	TRBD2	TRBV6-5	TGTGCCAGCAGTTACAGACTAGCGGGATGGGGAACAGATACGCAGTATTTT	CASSYRLAGWGTDTQYF
few	TRBJ2-7	-	TRBV4-2	TGTGCCAGCAGCCAAGATAATTCGGCAGGATGGCAGTACTTC	CASSQDNSAGWQYF
many	TRBJ2-3	-	TRBV6-5	TGTGCCAGCAGTTACTCAGACTACACAGATACGCAGTATTTT	CASSYSDYTDTQYF
few	TRBJ2-5	TRBD2	TRBV4-2	TGTGCCAGCAGCCAAGGGACTAGCGGGGACCAAGAGACCCAGTACTTC	CASSQGTSGDQETQYF
few	TRBJ2-5	-	TRBV10-3	TGTGCCATCAGTGATGGAGGAGAAGAGACCCAGTACTTC	CAISDGGEETQYF
few	TRBJ2-5	-	TRBV29-1	TGCAGCGTTGCCCTAGGACAATCCCTGGGGACCCAGTACTTC	CSVALGQSLGTQYF
many	TRBJ1-1	-	TRBV5-1	TGCGCCAGCAGCTTGGGTCCAGGGATGAACACTGAAGCTTTCTTT	CASSLGPGMNTEAFF
-	TRBJ2-4	TRBD2	TRBV20-1	TGCAGTGCTAGTCATGCGAGCGGGAGTATGAACATTCAGTACTTC	CSASHASGSMNIQYF
many	TRBJ1-2	-	TRBV12-3/TRBV12-4	TGTGCCAGCAGTTTCGGGCTAGCTGGCTACACCTTC	CASSFGLAGYTF
few	TRBJ2-3	-	TRBV4-1	TGCGCCAGCAGCCAAGTGCCGGGACGGGCTAGCACAGATACGCAGTATTTT	CASSQVPGRASTDTQYF
many	TRBJ1-2	-	TRBV3-1	TGTGCCAGCAGCCAAGGACCGGGCTACACCTTC	CASSQGPGYTF
-	TRBJ2-3	-	TRBV20-1	TGCAGTGCTAGGAAGGGATCGGGAGATACGCAGTATTTT	CSARKGSGDTQYF